This T cell receptor beta chain was identified during a study of T cell repertoires in aging, cancer and after chemotherapy. Study-level findings and limits: In healthy donors, age-related TCR diversity loss mainly reflected lost richness.

Rearranged V-D-J TRB sequences were amplified with a mixed TRB-A/B primer pool. From the multiplex PCR reads, TCRdb called clonotypes with MiXCR, one entry per CDR3 protein. The sample has thousands of distinct CDR3 sequences, around a quarter seen once; the top ten hold approximately 2.9%. As regards this clonotype: Its antigen is currently unknown.

TCR beta rearrangements were amplified from peripheral blood genomic DNA. The length of the CDR3 is 21 residues. The junction had 23 bases not matched to a gene; V was cut back by 1 base and J by 2 bases. Germline CDR1 SEHNR, CDR2 FQNEAQ (reference sequence). Sequenced material: blood. This chain uses TRBV7-9 with TRBJ2-7; 7 positions agree with TRBD1. This TCR derives from a human donor in good health. The CDR3 region is CASSLVVGAGGDWRAPYEQYF. Here the CDR3 DNA reads TGTGCCAGCAGCTTAGTAGTGGGGGCAGGGGGAGATTGGCGGGCTCCCTACGAGCAGTACTTC.